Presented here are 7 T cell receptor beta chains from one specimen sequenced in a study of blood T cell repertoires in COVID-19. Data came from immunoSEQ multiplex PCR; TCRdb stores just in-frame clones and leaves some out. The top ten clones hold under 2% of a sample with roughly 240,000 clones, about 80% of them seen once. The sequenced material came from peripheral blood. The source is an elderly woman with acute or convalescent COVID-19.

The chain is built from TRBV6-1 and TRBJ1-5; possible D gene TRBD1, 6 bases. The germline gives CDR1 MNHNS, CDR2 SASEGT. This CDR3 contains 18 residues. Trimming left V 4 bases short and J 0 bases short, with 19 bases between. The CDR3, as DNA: TGTGCCAGCAGTGGTGGGAGGGGGGTATCCTATAGCAATCAGCCCCAGCATTTT. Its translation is CASSGGRGVSYSNQPQHF.

CDR3 DNA sequence: TGCAGCGTAGGGGTTGACGAAAATGAAAAACTGTTTTTT. Residues: CSVGVDENEKLFF. The V and J genes are TRBV29-1 and TRBJ1-4, with TRBD1 as a possible D gene (5 bases). V lost 6 bases to trimming and J lost 5 bases, with 13 bases between them. CDR1 and CDR2 (germline): SQVTM, ANQGSEA. This CDR3 comprises 13 residues.

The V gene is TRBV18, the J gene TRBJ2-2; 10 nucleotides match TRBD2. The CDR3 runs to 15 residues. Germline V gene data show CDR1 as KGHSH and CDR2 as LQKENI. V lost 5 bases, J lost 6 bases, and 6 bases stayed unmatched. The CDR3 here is CASSTGLARAGELFF. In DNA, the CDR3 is TGTGCCAGCTCAACGGGACTAGCGAGGGCCGGGGAGCTGTTTTTT.

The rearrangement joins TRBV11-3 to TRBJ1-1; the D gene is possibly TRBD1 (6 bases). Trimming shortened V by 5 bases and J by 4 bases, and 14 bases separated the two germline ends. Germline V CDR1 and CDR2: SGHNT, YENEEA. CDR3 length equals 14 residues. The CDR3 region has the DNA TGTGCCAGCAGCCTCGCTGGGGGGGCCACTGAAGCTTTCTTT. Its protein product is CASSLAGGATEAFF.

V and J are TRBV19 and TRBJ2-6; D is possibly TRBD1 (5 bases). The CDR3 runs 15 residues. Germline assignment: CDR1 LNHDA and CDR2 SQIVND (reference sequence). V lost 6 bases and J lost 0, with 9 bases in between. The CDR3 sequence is CASRTVSSGANVLTF. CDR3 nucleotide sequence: TGTGCCAGTAGGACAGTTAGCTCTGGGGCCAACGTCCTGACTTTC. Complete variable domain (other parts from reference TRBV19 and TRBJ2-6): DGGITQSPKYLFRKEGQNVTLSCEQNLNHDAMYWYRQDPGQGLRLIYYSQIVNDFQKGDIAEGYSVSREKKESFPLTVTSAQKNPTAFYLCASRTVSSGANVLTFGAGSRLTVL.

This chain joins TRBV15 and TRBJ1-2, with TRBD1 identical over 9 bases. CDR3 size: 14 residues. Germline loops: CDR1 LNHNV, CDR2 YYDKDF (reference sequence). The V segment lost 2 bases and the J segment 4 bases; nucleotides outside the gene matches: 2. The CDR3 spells CATSRSTGGYGYTF. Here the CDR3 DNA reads TGTGCCACCAGCAGATCGACAGGGGGCTATGGCTACACCTTC.

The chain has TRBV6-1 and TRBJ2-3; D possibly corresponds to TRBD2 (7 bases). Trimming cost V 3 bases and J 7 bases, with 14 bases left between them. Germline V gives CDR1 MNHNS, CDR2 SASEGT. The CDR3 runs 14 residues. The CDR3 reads CASSERRGGNTQYF. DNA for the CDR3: TGTGCCAGCAGTGAGCGGAGGGGGGGAAATACGCAGTATTTT.